This TCR beta chain came from a study of T-cell memory formation after mild COVID-19. Overall study findings and caveats: Largely, contracting CD4+ clones fell within CM and EM, and contracting CD8+ clones within EMRA.

The CDR3 is 14 residues long. The V segment lost 2 bases and the J segment 5 bases; nucleotides outside the gene matches: 5. Germline CDR1 and CDR2: ENHRY and SYGVKD. One entry per CDR3 protein, called by TCRdb with MiXCR from the 5' RACE reads. The sample has around 450,000 distinct CDR3 sequences, about 20% seen once. Remarks on this clonotype: Its target is unknown.

Material: PBMCs or a T cell subset sorted from them (not recorded which). The receptor was isolated from an adult woman who had mild COVID-19 (a few samples of this study predate the infection). Cell type and time point are not known. V gene TRBV10-3 combines with J gene TRBJ1-1, with 7 bases identical to TRBD1. CDR3 DNA sequence: TGTGCCATCAGTGAGCGGACAGGAGGGACTGAAGCTTTCTTT. Translation gives CAISERTGGTEAFF.